This TCR beta chain was sequenced during a study of T cell responses to AZD1222 COVID-19 vaccine. General observations from the study: Among the donors, most were white British and more were female, and clonal diversity was possibly underestimated. Close to half of spike-specific TCRs reportedly recognize unmutated variant regions.

Assay used: immunoSEQ multiplex PCR; TCRdb lists only in-frame clones, some missing. The sample includes about 140,000 clones, 80% to 95% of them seen just once. Concerning this clone itself: The target antigen is unknown.

This CDR3 spans 17 amino acids. In germline, CDR1 is MNHEY, CDR2 SVGEGT. With 4 bases removed from V and 2 bases from J, the gap between germline ends came to 20 bases. The chain couples TRBV6-2 or TRBV6-3 to TRBJ2-5, with D perhaps TRBD1 (6 bases). Sequencing was performed on peripheral blood, taken on day 0 of AZD1222 vaccination. The TCR originated in an adult in good health. This chain's CDR3 is CASSFRTGTYGQETQYF. CDR3 in DNA: TGTGCCAGCAGTTTCCGAACCGGGACATACGGACAAGAGACCCAGTACTTC.